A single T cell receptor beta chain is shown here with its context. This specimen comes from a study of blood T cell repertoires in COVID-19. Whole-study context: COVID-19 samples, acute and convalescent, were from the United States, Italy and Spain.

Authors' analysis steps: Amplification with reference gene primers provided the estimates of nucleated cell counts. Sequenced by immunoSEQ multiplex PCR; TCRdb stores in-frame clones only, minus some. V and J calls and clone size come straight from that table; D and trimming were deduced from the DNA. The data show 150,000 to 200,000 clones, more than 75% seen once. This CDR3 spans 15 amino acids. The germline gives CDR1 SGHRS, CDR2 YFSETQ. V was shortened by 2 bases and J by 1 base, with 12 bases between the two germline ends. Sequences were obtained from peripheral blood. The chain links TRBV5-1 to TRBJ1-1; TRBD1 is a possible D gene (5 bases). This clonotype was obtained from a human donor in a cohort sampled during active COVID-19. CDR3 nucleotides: TGCGCCAGCAGCTTCTTCGCAGGGCAGAACACTGAAGCTTTCTTT. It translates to CASSFFAGQNTEAFF.